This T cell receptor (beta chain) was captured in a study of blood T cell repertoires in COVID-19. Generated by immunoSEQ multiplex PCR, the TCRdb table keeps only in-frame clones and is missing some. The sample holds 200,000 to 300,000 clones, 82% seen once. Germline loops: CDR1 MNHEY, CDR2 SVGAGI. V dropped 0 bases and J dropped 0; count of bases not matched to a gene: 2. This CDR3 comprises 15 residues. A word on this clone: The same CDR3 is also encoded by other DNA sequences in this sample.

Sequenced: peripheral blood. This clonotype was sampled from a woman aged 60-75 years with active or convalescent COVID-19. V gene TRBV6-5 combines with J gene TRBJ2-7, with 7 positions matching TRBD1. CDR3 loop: CASSYSRDSSYEQYF. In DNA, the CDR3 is TGTGCCAGCAGTTACTCTCGGGACAGCTCCTACGAGCAGTACTTC.